What follows are 17 T cell receptor beta chains derived from one specimen sequenced in a study of PD-L1 blockade in urothelial cancer. Time point specified: pretreatment peripheral blood. Assay used: immunoSEQ multiplex PCR; TCRdb lists only in-frame clones, some missing. The data show about 80,000 clones, 70% to 90% seen once. The starting material was PBMCs, obtained around atezolizumab (anti-PD-L1) treatment. Every receptor here comes from a man aged 40-49 years with urothelial cancer.

This CDR3 reads CASSRGEGAGDTQYF. CDR3 DNA: TGCGCCAGCAGCCGAGGCGAGGGGGCTGGGGATACGCAGTATTTT. V is TRBV4-1 and J is TRBJ2-3; 7 nucleotides match TRBD1. Looked up from germline, CDR1 is MGHRA and CDR2 is YSYEKL. V lost 4 bases and J lost 6; bases outside the gene matches: 10. This CDR3 comprises 15 residues.

This clone has just one count. V gene TRBV30 combines with J gene TRBJ2-1; no firm D call. CDR1 is GTSNPN, CDR2 SVGIG, per germline (reference sequence). Trimming stripped 0 bases from V and 4 bases from J, with 10 bases between. This CDR3 is built from 14 residues. CDR3 region: CAWSVLRQYNEQFF. The CDR3 nucleotides read TGTGCCTGGAGTGTACTCCGACAATACAATGAGCAGTTCTTC.

The chain joins TRBV7-2 to TRBJ2-5; tentatively, D is TRBD1 (6 bases). Germline V gene data show CDR1 as SGHTA and CDR2 as FQGNSA. The CDR3 covers 14 residues. Deletions cut 5 bases from V and 5 bases from J, with 15 bases between. CDR3 protein: CASSNTQGRETQYF. CDR3 DNA sequence: TGTGCCAGCAGCAATACCCAGGGGCGGGAGACCCAGTACTTC.

The chain joins TRBV19 to TRBJ1-5, with 7 bases lining up with TRBD1. The CDR3 is made up of 14 amino acids. Germline V lookup: CDR1 LNHDA, CDR2 SQIVND (reference sequence). V was pared by 6 bases and J by 3 bases, with 5 bases of the junction left unmatched. The CDR3 sequence is CASRTGQYNQPQHF. The CDR3 coding sequence is TGTGCCAGTAGAACGGGACAGTACAATCAGCCCCAGCATTTT.

The gene calls are TRBV11-2 and TRBJ1-3; the D is unclear. The CDR3 is made up of 17 amino acids. The V gene's germline CDR1 is SGHAT and CDR2 FQNNGV. The V end was cut by 1 base, the J end by 0 bases, with 13 bases between. CDR3 loop: CASSLVGSRRSGNTIYF. The CDR3 DNA follows: TGTGCCAGCAGCTTAGTGGGCAGCCGTCGCTCTGGAAACACCATATATTTT.

The V gene is TRBV5-1, the J gene TRBJ2-5; D is perhaps TRBD2 (5 bases). The length of the CDR3 is 14 residues. In germline, CDR1 is SGHRS, CDR2 YFSETQ. Trimming took off 1 base at V and 1 base at J, with 8 bases between the two ends. The CDR3 DNA reads as TGCGCCAGCAGCTTGATTGCGGGCCAAGAGACCCAGTACTTC. It encodes CASSLIAGQETQYF.

The rearrangement links TRBV9 to TRBJ2-3; the D is unclear. Germline CDR1 is SGDLS and CDR2 is YYNGEE. This CDR3 comprises 12 residues. V was cut by 3 bases and J by 2 bases, with 4 bases left in between. Here the CDR3 reads CASSGATDTQYF. The CDR3 DNA reads TGTGCCAGCAGCGGGGCCACAGATACGCAGTATTTT.

Within the sample, this clone is medium-sized. The CDR3 reads CASDDRGVNIQYF. The CDR3 DNA reads as TGTGCCAGTGATGACAGGGGGGTGAACATTCAGTACTTC. The chain carries TRBV19 and TRBJ2-4; 9 bases are a match to TRBD1. With V trimmed by 8 bases and J by 7 bases, 6 bases remained unmatched. The CDR3 covers 13 residues. Germline CDR1 reads LNHDA; CDR2 reads SQIVND (reference sequence).

Remarks on this clone: Within the sample, other DNA sequences also encode this same CDR3. V is TRBV11-2 and J is TRBJ2-1; 10 bases line up with TRBD1. This CDR3 is built from 17 residues. V shed 4 bases and J 6 bases; nucleotides not matched to a gene: 12. Germline CDR1 is SGHAT and CDR2 is FQNNGV. The DNA of the CDR3 is TGTGCCAGCAGCTCTCCGCCGGGACAGGGGTCCCCCAATGAGCAGTTCTTC. The encoded protein is CASSSPPGQGSPNEQFF.

This sequence joins TRBV6-5 and TRBJ2-2; TRBD1 agrees at 8 bases. Germline CDR1 and CDR2: MNHEY and SVGAGI. V dropped 6 bases and J dropped 6; count of bases not matched to a gene: 6. The CDR3 loop spans 14 amino acids. The CDR3 sequence: CASRRTGLAGELFF. The CDR3 region has the DNA TGTGCCAGCAGACGGACAGGGTTAGCCGGGGAGCTGTTTTTT.

The chain has TRBV18 and TRBJ2-1; TRBD2 matches 10 bases. CDR1 is KGHSH, CDR2 LQKENI, per germline. Trimming at V came to 4 bases and at J to 1 base, leaving 7 bases not matched to a gene. The CDR3 covers 17 residues. For the CDR3, the DNA is TGTGCCAGCTCACGTGTGGCTAGCGGGAGTTCCTACAATGAGCAGTTCTTC. It encodes CASSRVASGSSYNEQFF.

The V gene is TRBV5-1, the J gene TRBJ1-3; unclear D gene. Trimming took 7 bases from V and 0 from J, leaving 8 bases between them. CDR3 length equals 13 residues. The germline gives CDR1 SGHRS, CDR2 YFSETQ. The CDR3 loop is CASSSYSGNTIYF. CDR3 nucleotide sequence: TGCGCCAGCTCTTCCTACTCTGGAAACACCATATATTTT.

This clone has only one observation. The chain is built from TRBV5-4 and TRBJ2-3, with 9 bases aligning to TRBD1. The germline V gene has CDR1 SGHNT and CDR2 YYREEE (reference sequence). The CDR3 covers 15 residues. With V trimmed by 5 bases and J by 0 bases, 4 bases remained unmatched. In DNA form, the CDR3 reads TGTGCCAGCAGGCAGACAGGGGGTAGCACAGATACGCAGTATTTT. Translating it yields CASRQTGGSTDTQYF.

The chain has TRBV28 and TRBJ1-1, with D maybe TRBD1 (5 bases). This CDR3 is built from 18 residues. The V end was cut by 4 bases, the J end by 1 base, with 22 bases between. Germline V gene data show CDR1 as MDHEN and CDR2 as SYDVKM. CDR3 sequence: CASSYPGRGSFRNTEAFF. CDR3 nucleotide sequence: TGTGCCAGCAGTTATCCAGGACGGGGGTCTTTTAGGAACACTGAAGCTTTCTTT.

This chain uses TRBV25-1 with TRBJ1-4; tentative D call: TRBD1 (5 bases). Germline V lookup: CDR1 MGHDK, CDR2 SYGVNS. The CDR3 is 14 residues long. Between the trimmed V and J ends, which lost 2 bases and 5 bases, there was a span of 9 bases. The CDR3, as DNA: TGTGCCAGCAGTGAAGGAGGGGCAAATGAAAAACTGTTTTTT. This translates into CASSEGGANEKLFF.

The table lists this clone with a few counts. The chain is built from TRBV28 and TRBJ1-2; TRBD1 might be the D (6 bases). Germline CDR1 and CDR2: MDHEN and SYDVKM. The V end was cut by 10 bases, the J end by 7 bases, with 19 bases between. The CDR3 has 13 residues. The CDR3 protein is CATKTGGSSGYTF. CDR3 DNA sequence: TGTGCCACCAAAACGGGGGGCTCTAGTGGCTACACCTTC.

V is TRBV9 and J is TRBJ2-7; 13 bases are shared with TRBD2. Trimming at V came to 0 bases and at J to 3 bases, leaving 15 bases not matched to a gene. The CDR3 consists of 20 residues. Germline values: CDR1 SGDLS, CDR2 YYNGEE. The CDR3 DNA follows: TGTGCCAGCAGCGTAGGACTAGCGGGAGGTGCGTCACTGTCACTCTACGAGCAGTACTTC. This gives the protein CASSVGLAGGASLSLYEQYF.